A single sample is the source of the 9 T cell receptor beta chains below, sequenced in a study of blood T cell repertoires in COVID-19. Profiled with immunoSEQ multiplex PCR; TCRdb holds only in-frame clones, not every one. The sample has around 40,000 clones, roughly 79% seen once; the top ten hold approximately 30%. The sequencing sample was made of peripheral blood. The origin of the receptors is an elderly woman with acute or convalescent COVID-19.

The rearrangement links TRBV3-1 (or the pseudogene TRBV3-2) to TRBJ2-1, with D unclear. Trimming pared 6 bases from V and 1 base from J, leaving 7 bases between. This CDR3 is built from 13 residues. The germline gives CDR1 LGHDT, CDR2 YNNKEL (reference sequence). CDR3 coding DNA: TGTGCCAGCAGACTCGGGTCCTACAATGAGCAGTTCTTC. Translated, it gives CASRLGSYNEQFF.

V and J are TRBV7-9 and TRBJ2-5; 13 nucleotides match TRBD2. With 8 bases clipped from V and 5 bases from J, the junction kept 8 bases outside the gene matches. Germline V CDR1 and CDR2: SEHNR, FQNEAQ (reference sequence). The CDR3 is made up of 15 amino acids. CDR3 DNA: TGTGCCAGCCGAAGACTAGCGGGAGGTCTCGAGACCCAGTACTTC. Amino acid sequence: CASRRLAGGLETQYF.

The J gene is TRBJ1-6, the V gene TRBV7-8, with a possible D match to TRBD1 (5 bases). Germline V gene lookup returns CDR1 SGHVS and CDR2 FQNEAQ. The CDR3 is 18 amino acids. V lost 6 bases to trimming and J lost 0 bases, with 18 bases between them. The CDR3 nucleotides read TGTGCCAGCAGTCTCGACAGCGCCGGTAGCTCCTATAATTCACCCCTCCACTTT. This gives the protein CASSLDSAGSSYNSPLHF.

The rearrangement uses TRBV6-2 or TRBV6-3 and TRBJ1-1; D perhaps matches TRBD1 (6 bases). CDR1 is MNHEY and CDR2 is SVGEGT in the germline V gene. CDR3 length equals 15 residues. The V end was cut by 8 bases, the J end by 0 bases, with 16 bases between. The CDR3 nucleotides read TGTGCCAGCCGCCCCGGGGGGGCCTTGAACACTGAAGCTTTCTTT. Amino acid sequence: CASRPGGALNTEAFF.

This clone was picked up one time. The V call is TRBV6-5, the J call TRBJ2-2; possibly TRBD2 for D (6 bases). Germline V gene data show CDR1 as MNHEY and CDR2 as SVGAGI. The CDR3 consists of 15 residues. Trimming removed 6 bases at V and 0 bases at J, with 11 bases between. CDR3 DNA sequence: TGTGCCAGCAGGGAGCGGGCTTCGAACACCGGGGAGCTGTTTTTT. Its translation is CASRERASNTGELFF.

The rearrangement links TRBV23-1 to TRBJ2-3, with 8 bases identical to TRBD2. TRBV23-1 counts as an open reading frame of uncertain function. Trimming took 0 bases from V and 1 from J; bases not matched to a gene: 3. This CDR3 has 16 residues. As DNA, the CDR3 is TGCGCCAGCAGTCAATCTAGGCGGGAGGGCACAGATACGCAGTATTTT. Encoded protein: CASSQSRREGTDTQYF.

The V call is TRBV6-5, the J call TRBJ1-6; 9 positions match TRBD1. V lost 0 bases, J lost 7 bases, and 4 bases stayed unmatched. The CDR3 length is 16 residues. Germline V gene lookup returns CDR1 MNHEY and CDR2 SVGAGI. This CDR3 reads CASSYSGQGDNSPLHF. The CDR3 nucleotides read TGTGCCAGCAGTTACTCGGGACAGGGAGACAATTCACCCCTCCACTTT.

J is TRBJ1-5 and V is TRBV2; 8 positions agree with TRBD1. This CDR3 contains 14 residues. The J segment lost 3 bases and the V segment lost 5 bases, leaving 3 bases of the junction unmatched. Per germline, CDR1 SNHLY and CDR2 FYNNEI. The CDR3 is CASSQGANNQPQHF. The CDR3 region has the DNA TGTGCCAGCAGTCAGGGGGCTAACAATCAGCCCCAGCATTTT. Full variable domain (remainder filled in from reference TRBV2 and TRBJ1-5): EPEVTQTPSHQVTQMGQEVILRCVPISNHLYFYWYRQILGQKVEFLVSFYNNEISEKSEIFDDQFSVERPDGSNFTLKIRSTKLEDSAMYFCASSQGANNQPQHFGDGTRLSIL.

J is TRBJ1-3 and V is TRBV14, with D perhaps TRBD1 (6 bases). The ends were cut back, 2 bases at V and 1 base at J, with 6 bases in the middle. This CDR3 contains 14 residues. The germline gives CDR1 SGHDN, CDR2 FVKESK. The DNA for the CDR3 is TGTGCCAGCAGCCAAAGGGGGTCTGGAAACACCATATATTTT. Amino acids: CASSQRGSGNTIYF.